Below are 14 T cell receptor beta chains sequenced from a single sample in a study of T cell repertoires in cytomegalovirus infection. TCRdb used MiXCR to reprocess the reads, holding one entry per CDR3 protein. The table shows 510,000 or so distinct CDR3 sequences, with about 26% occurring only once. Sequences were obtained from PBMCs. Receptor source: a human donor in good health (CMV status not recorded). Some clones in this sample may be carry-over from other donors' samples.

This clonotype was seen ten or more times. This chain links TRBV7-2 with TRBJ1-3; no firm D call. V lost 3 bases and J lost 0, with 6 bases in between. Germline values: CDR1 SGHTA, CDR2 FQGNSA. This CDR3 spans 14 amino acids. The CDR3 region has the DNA TGTGCCAGCAGCTTTTTCGGCTCTGGAAACACCATATATTTT. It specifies CASSFFGSGNTIYF.

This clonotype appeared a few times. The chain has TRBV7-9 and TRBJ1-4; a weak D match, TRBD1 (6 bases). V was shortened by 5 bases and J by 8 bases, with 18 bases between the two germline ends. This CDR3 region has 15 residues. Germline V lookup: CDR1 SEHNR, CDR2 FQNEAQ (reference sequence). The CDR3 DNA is TGTGCCAGCAGCCCGTTCTCGGGGGCCGAAGAAAAACTGTTTTTT. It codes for CASSPFSGAEEKLFF.

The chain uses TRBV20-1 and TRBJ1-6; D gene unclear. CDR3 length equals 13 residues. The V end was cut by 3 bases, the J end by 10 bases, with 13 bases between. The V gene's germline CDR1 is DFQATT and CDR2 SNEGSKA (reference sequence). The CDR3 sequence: CSARWEGGSPLHF. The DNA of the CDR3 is TGCAGTGCTAGGTGGGAGGGTGGATCACCCCTCCACTTT.

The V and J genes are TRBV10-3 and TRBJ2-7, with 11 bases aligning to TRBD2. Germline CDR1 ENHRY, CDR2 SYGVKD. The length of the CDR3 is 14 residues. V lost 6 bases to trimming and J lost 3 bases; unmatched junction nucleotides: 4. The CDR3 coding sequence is TGTGCCATCAGCTCCGGGACTAGCGGCTACGAGCAGTACTTC. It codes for CAISSGTSGYEQYF.

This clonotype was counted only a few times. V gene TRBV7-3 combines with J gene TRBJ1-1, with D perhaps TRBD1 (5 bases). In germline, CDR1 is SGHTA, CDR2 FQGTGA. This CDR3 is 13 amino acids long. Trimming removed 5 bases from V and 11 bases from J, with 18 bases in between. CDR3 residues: CASSPRSGAGAFF. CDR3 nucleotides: TGTGCCAGCAGCCCTCGGAGTGGGGCGGGGGCTTTCTTT. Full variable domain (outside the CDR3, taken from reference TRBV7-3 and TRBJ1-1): GAGVSQTPSNKVTEKGKYVELRCDPISGHTALYWYRQSLGQGPEFLIYFQGTGAADDSGLPNDRFFAVRPEGSVSTLKIQRTERGDSAVYLCASSPRSGAGAFFGQGTRLTVV.

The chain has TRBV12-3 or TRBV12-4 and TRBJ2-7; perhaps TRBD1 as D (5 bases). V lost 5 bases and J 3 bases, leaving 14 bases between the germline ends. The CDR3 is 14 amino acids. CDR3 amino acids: CASSQGGRVYEQYF. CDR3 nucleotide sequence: TGTGCCAGCAGTCAGGGCGGCAGAGTCTACGAGCAGTACTTC.

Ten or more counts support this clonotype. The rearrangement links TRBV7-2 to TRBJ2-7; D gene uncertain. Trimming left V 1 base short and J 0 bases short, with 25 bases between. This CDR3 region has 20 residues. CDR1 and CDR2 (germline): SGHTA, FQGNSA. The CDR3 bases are TGTGCCAGCAGCTTAGAAAGTGCGCGATCTGGCGGCCCGAGCTCCTACGAGCAGTACGTC. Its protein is CASSLESARSGGPSSYEQYV.

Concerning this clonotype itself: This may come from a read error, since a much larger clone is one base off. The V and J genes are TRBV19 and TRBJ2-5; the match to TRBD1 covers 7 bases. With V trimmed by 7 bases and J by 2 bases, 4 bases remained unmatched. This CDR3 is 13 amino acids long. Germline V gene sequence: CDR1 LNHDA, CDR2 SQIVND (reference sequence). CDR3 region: CASKPGQQETQYF. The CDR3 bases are TGTGCCAGTAAACCGGGACAGCAAGAGACCCAGTACTTC.

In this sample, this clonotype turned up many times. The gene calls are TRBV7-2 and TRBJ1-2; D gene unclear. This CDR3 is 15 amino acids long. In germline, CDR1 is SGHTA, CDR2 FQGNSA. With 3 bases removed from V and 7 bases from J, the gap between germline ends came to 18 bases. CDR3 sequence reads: CASSFLWTDTSGYTF. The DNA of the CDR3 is TGTGCCAGCAGCTTCCTTTGGACGGATACAAGTGGCTACACCTTC.

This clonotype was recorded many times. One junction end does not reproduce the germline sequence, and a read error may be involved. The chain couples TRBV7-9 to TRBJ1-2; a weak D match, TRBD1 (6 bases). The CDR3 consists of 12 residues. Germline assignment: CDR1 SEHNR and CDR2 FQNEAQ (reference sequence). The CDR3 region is CASSSSSWTVVF. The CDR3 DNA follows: TGTGCCAGCAGCTCGTCTTCCTGGACAGTAGTCTTC.

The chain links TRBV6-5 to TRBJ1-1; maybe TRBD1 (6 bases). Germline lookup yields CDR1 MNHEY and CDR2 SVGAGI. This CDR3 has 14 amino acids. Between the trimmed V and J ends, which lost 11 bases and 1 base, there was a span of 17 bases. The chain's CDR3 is CAGGGRGGNTEAFF. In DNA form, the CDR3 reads TGTGCCGGCGGGGGGCGGGGGGGGAACACTGAAGCTTTCTTT.

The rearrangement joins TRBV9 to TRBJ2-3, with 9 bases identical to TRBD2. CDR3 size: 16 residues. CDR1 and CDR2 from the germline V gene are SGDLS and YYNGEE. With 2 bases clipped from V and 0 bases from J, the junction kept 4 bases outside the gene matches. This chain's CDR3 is CASSVLAGTSTDTQYF. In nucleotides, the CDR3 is TGTGCCAGCAGCGTTCTAGCGGGGACTAGCACAGATACGCAGTATTTT.

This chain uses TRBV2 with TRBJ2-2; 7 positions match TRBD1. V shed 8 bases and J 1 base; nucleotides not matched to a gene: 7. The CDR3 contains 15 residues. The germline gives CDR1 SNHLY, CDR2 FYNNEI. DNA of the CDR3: TGTGCCAGCGGCCCGGGACAGCTGAACACCGGGGAGCTGTTTTTT. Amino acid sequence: CASGPGQLNTGELFF.

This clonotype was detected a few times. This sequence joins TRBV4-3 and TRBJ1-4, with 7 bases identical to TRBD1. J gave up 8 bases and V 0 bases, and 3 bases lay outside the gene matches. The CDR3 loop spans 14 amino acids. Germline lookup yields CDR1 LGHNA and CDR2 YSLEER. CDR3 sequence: CASSQDLDREKLFF. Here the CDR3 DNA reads TGCGCCAGCAGCCAAGACCTGGACAGGGAAAAACTGTTTTTT.